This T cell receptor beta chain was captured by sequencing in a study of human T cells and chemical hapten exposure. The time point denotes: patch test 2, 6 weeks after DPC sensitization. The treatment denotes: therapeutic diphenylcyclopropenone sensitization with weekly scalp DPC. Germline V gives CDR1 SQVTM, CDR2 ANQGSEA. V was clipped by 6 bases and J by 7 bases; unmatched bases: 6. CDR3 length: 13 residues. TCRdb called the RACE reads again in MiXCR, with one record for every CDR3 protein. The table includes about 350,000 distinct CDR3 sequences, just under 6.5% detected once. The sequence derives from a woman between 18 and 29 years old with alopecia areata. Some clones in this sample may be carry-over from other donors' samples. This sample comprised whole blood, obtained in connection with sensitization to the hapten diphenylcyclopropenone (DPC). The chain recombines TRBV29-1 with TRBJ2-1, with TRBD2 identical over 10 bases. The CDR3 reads CSVPSGGGNEQFF. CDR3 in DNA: TGCAGCGTGCCTAGCGGGGGTGGTAATGAGCAGTTCTTC.